This T cell receptor (beta chain) was retrieved from a study of blood T cell repertoires in COVID-19. Turning to the study itself: T cells, B-cell-depleted T cells, or PBMCs provided the cDNA or gDNA that served as material.

CDR3 size: 16 residues. The V gene end was trimmed by 6 bases and the J gene end by 3 bases; junction bases not matched to a gene: 4. Germline V CDR1 and CDR2: SNHLY, FYNNEI. Only in-frame clones appear in the TCRdb table, and some are missing; sequencing was by immunoSEQ multiplex PCR. The sample yields some 230,000 clones, 85% to 90% seen once. The rearrangement joins TRBV2 to TRBJ2-1; 14 bases agree with TRBD2. This TCR derives from a woman between 18 and 30 years old in a cohort exposed to, infected with or recovered from COVID-19 (not recorded which). The sample taken for sequencing was PBMCs or T cells enriched from blood (not recorded which). This CDR3 reads CASSYGTSGGYNEQFF. The CDR3 bases are TGTGCCAGCAGCTACGGGACTAGCGGGGGCTACAATGAGCAGTTCTTC.